Below are 26 T cell receptor beta chains sequenced from a single sample in a study of Ad26.COV2.S vaccination and SARS-CoV-2 variants. Sequencing was performed with immunoSEQ multiplex PCR; in TCRdb, only in-frame clones are kept and a portion is missing. The sample contains about 460,000 clones, about nine tenths of which appear only once. Specified treatment: around 19 received Ad26.COV2.S at low or high dose, single or two shots; about 5 received placebo; per-sample allocation not given. All samples were drawn on day 63, counting from the first vaccine or placebo injection. Sequenced here: peripheral blood, sampled in a trial of Ad26.COV2.S vaccine versus placebo. The receptors derive from a person between 18 and 65 years old who received the Ad26.COV2.S COVID-19 vaccine or a placebo.

The chain has TRBV7-2 and TRBJ2-3; tentatively, D is TRBD2 (5 bases). V shed 3 bases and J shed 4 bases, with 8 bases lying between them. Germline V gives CDR1 SGHTA, CDR2 FQGNSA. The length of the CDR3 is 13 residues. The CDR3 DNA is TGTGCCAGCAGCTTGAGGGCGGCAGATACGCAGTATTTT. Protein sequence: CASSLRAADTQYF.

V usage is TRBV20-1 and J usage is TRBJ2-1; D gene uncertain. Trimming removed 3 bases at V and 4 bases at J, with 7 bases between. CDR3 length: 12 residues. CDR1 and CDR2 (germline): DFQATT, SNEGSKA (reference sequence). DNA for the CDR3: TGCAGTGCTAGTGAGGTTTACAATGAGCAGTTCTTC. This translates into CSASEVYNEQFF.

The chain is built from TRBV7-8 and TRBJ2-5, with 7 positions matching TRBD2. The germline V gene encodes CDR1 SGHVS and CDR2 FQNEAQ. The CDR3 contains 15 residues. Trimming cost V 3 bases and J 0 bases; bases outside gene matches: 4. Here the CDR3 reads CASSFGLGNQETQYF. The CDR3 region has the DNA TGTGCCAGCAGCTTCGGACTAGGGAACCAAGAGACCCAGTACTTC.

The chain joins TRBV7-6 to TRBJ1-1, with D uncertain. In germline, CDR1 is SGHVS, CDR2 FNYEAQ. This CDR3 is built from 14 residues. The V gene lost 5 bases and the J gene lost 1 base, with 11 bases spanning the gap. CDR3 amino acids: CASSPLYGNTEAFF. In nucleotides, the CDR3 is TGTGCCAGCAGCCCGTTATATGGGAACACTGAAGCTTTCTTT.

J is TRBJ1-2 and V is TRBV4-1, with D hard to call. V shed 1 base and J shed 4 bases, with 16 bases lying between them. This CDR3 spans 16 amino acids. Germline loops: CDR1 MGHRA, CDR2 YSYEKL. CDR3 region: CASSQAPPSYFYGYTF. In nucleotides, the CDR3 is TGCGCCAGCAGCCAAGCCCCACCAAGCTATTTCTATGGCTACACCTTC.

CDR3 sequence: CASSPSGSGYNEQFF. The CDR3 region has the DNA TGTGCCAGCAGTCCTAGCGGGAGTGGGTACAATGAGCAGTTCTTC. The chain uses TRBV28 and TRBJ2-1, with TRBD2 identical over 10 bases. The CDR3 sequence is 15 residues long. CDR1 is MDHEN and CDR2 is SYDVKM in the germline V gene. The junction had 5 bases not matched to a gene; V was cut back by 5 bases and J by 4 bases.

This chain connects TRBV28 to TRBJ2-1, with D perhaps given as TRBD1 or TRBD2 (5 bases each). In germline, CDR1 is MDHEN, CDR2 SYDVKM. The CDR3 extends over 15 amino acids. Trimming removed 6 bases at V and 8 bases at J, with 20 bases between. For the CDR3, the DNA is TGTGCCAGCAGCTCCATAGGCCTGGGGACGTATGAGCAGTTCTTC. Protein product: CASSSIGLGTYEQFF.

The chain recombines TRBV5-4 with TRBJ1-2, with 8 bases that match TRBD1. V was clipped by 0 bases and J by 4 bases; unmatched bases: 5. Germline CDR1 SGHNT, CDR2 YYREEE (reference sequence). The CDR3 is 15 residues long. CDR3 residues: CASSLGQGTPYGYTF. DNA of the CDR3: TGTGCCAGCAGCTTGGGACAGGGGACACCCTATGGCTACACCTTC.

In its sample, this clone was seen a few times. Other DNA sequences in the sample encode the same CDR3. The CDR3 region is CASSLVAGVTGELFF. CDR3 DNA sequence: TGCGCCAGCAGCTTGGTCGCGGGAGTTACCGGGGAGCTGTTTTTT. This sequence joins TRBV5-1 and TRBJ2-2; TRBD2 matches 7 bases. V dropped 0 bases and J dropped 5; count of bases not matched to a gene: 4. The CDR3 extends over 15 amino acids. Germline V lookup: CDR1 SGHRS, CDR2 YFSETQ.

V is TRBV5-1 and J is TRBJ1-4; maybe TRBD1 (5 bases). Trimming stripped 4 bases from V and 7 bases from J, with 11 bases between. There are 13 residues in the CDR3. In germline, CDR1 is SGHRS, CDR2 YFSETQ. The CDR3 DNA reads as TGCGCCAGCAGCCCGCAGGGAGGTGAAAAACTGTTTTTT. Translation: CASSPQGGEKLFF.

The genes are TRBV30 and TRBJ2-4, with 10 bases matching TRBD1. V shed 7 bases, J shed 1 base, and the junction held 4 bases outside the gene matches. CDR1 and CDR2 from the germline V gene are GTSNPN and SVGIG (reference sequence). The CDR3 sequence is 14 residues long. The CDR3 DNA follows: TGTGCCTCCCGGGACAGGGGTGCCAAAAACATTCAGTACTTC. It specifies CASRDRGAKNIQYF.

The rearrangement links TRBV15 to TRBJ2-3; 12 nucleotides agree with TRBD2. The CDR3 is made up of 17 amino acids. The germline gives CDR1 LNHNV, CDR2 YYDKDF (reference sequence). J gave up 4 bases and V 0 bases, and 5 bases lay outside the gene matches. The chain's CDR3 is CATSRDLPSGRADTQYF. Here the CDR3 DNA reads TGTGCCACCAGCAGAGATTTGCCTAGCGGGAGGGCAGATACGCAGTATTTT. The full variable domain, in which reference TRBV15 and TRBJ2-3 provide the parts outside the CDR3, is DAMVIQNPRYQVTQFGKPVTLSCSQTLNHNVMYWYQQKSSQAPKLLFHYYDKDFNNEADTPDNFQSRRPNTSFCFLDIRSPGLGDTAMYLCATSRDLPSGRADTQYFGPGTRLTVL.

The chain uses TRBV5-1 and TRBJ2-2, with D tentatively TRBD1 (6 bases). CDR3 length: 13 residues. The V gene lost 4 bases and the J gene lost 9 bases, with 13 bases spanning the gap. The germline V gene encodes CDR1 SGHRS and CDR2 YFSETQ. This CDR3 is CASSPGVNWELFF. CDR3 bases: TGCGCCAGCAGCCCAGGGGTTAACTGGGAGCTGTTTTTT.

This clone was picked up a small number of times. The chain combines TRBV7-2 with TRBJ2-5; possible D gene TRBD2, 6 bases. The CDR3 contains 13 residues. The germline V gene encodes CDR1 SGHTA and CDR2 FQGNSA. Trimming took off 3 bases at V and 2 bases at J, with 7 bases between the two ends. CDR3 sequence (DNA): TGTGCCAGCAGCTTCGGACTACAAGAGACCCAGTACTTC. Protein: CASSFGLQETQYF.

As concerns this clone: Given a much more abundant clone one base away, this may be a read error. The chain has TRBV11-3 and TRBJ2-1; 7 bases map to TRBD2. CDR3 size: 15 residues. J gave up 0 bases and V 3 bases, and 2 bases lay outside the gene matches. Germline loops: CDR1 SGHNT, CDR2 YENEEA. The CDR3: CASSFSGRSYNEQFF. In DNA, the CDR3 is TGTGCCAGCAGCTTTAGCGGGCGCTCCTACAATGAGCAGTTCTTC.

The J gene is TRBJ1-1, the V gene TRBV28; tentative D call: TRBD1 (5 bases). Looked up from germline, CDR1 is MDHEN and CDR2 is SYDVKM. CDR3 size: 15 residues. Trimming stripped 3 bases from V and 0 bases from J, with 11 bases between. The CDR3 here is CASSLSGGMNTEAFF. CDR3 DNA: TGTGCCAGCAGTTTGAGTGGGGGAATGAACACTGAAGCTTTCTTT.

On this clone: Other DNA sequences in this specimen translate into the identical CDR3. The V call is TRBV9, the J call TRBJ1-1; D gene ambiguous. This CDR3 has 13 residues. Germline CDR1 and CDR2: SGDLS and YYNGEE. The ends were cut back, 0 bases at V and 4 bases at J, with 7 bases in the middle. CDR3 sequence reads: CASSVGAGTEAFF. Here the CDR3 DNA reads TGTGCCAGCAGCGTAGGGGCCGGCACTGAAGCTTTCTTT.

This clone was counted a few times. V usage is TRBV5-4 and J usage is TRBJ2-1; TRBD2 agrees at 8 bases. V lost 0 bases to trimming and J lost 4 bases; unmatched junction nucleotides: 6. The CDR3 covers 16 residues. In germline, CDR1 is SGHNT, CDR2 YYREEE (reference sequence). CDR3 protein: CASSLAGSGKYNEQFF. Here the CDR3 DNA reads TGTGCCAGCAGCTTGGCCGGTAGCGGGAAGTACAATGAGCAGTTCTTC.

This chain links TRBV19 with TRBJ2-2; no clear D. The germline V gene encodes CDR1 LNHDA and CDR2 SQIVND (reference sequence). The CDR3 extends over 13 amino acids. The V end was cut by 2 bases, the J end by 3 bases, with 4 bases between. CDR3 region: CASSIRDTGELFF. The CDR3 bases are TGTGCCAGTAGTATAAGGGACACCGGGGAGCTGTTTTTT.

V usage is TRBV28 and J usage is TRBJ1-2, with D possibly matching TRBD1 (5 bases). Trimming stripped 6 bases from V and 2 bases from J, with 19 bases between. Germline CDR1 is MDHEN and CDR2 is SYDVKM. This CDR3 comprises 16 residues. The CDR3 here is CASRVLGGGANYGYTF. The CDR3 region has the DNA TGTGCCAGCAGGGTCCTCGGGGGAGGAGCCAACTATGGCTACACCTTC.

The rearrangement links TRBV5-4 to TRBJ2-1; D is perhaps TRBD2 (5 bases). The CDR3 consists of 16 residues. Trimming took 5 bases from V and 8 from J, leaving 23 bases between them. Germline V lookup: CDR1 SGHNT, CDR2 YYREEE (reference sequence). The CDR3 nucleotides are TGTGCCAGCAGGTTTTTTGCGGGTGGTCCTGGGGATGAGCAGTTCTTC. It translates to CASRFFAGGPGDEQFF.

This clone has just one count. This chain joins TRBV27 and TRBJ1-1, with 7 nucleotides matching TRBD1. V shed 7 bases and J 5 bases; nucleotides not matched to a gene: 4. The CDR3 runs 12 residues. The germline CDR1 and CDR2 sequences are MNHEY and SMNVEV (reference sequence). CDR3 bases: TGTGCCAGCAAGACAGGGATGACTGAAGCTTTCTTT. Protein: CASKTGMTEAFF.

This clone was counted only a few times. The V call is TRBV19, the J call TRBJ1-1, with TRBD1 as a possible D gene (6 bases). The CDR3 loop spans 12 amino acids. V was pared by 0 bases and J by 10 bases, with 9 bases between. CDR1 and CDR2 (germline): LNHDA, SQIVND (reference sequence). The CDR3 coding sequence is TGTGCCAGTAGTATAGAGGGGGGCCGAGCTTTCTTT. Amino acids: CASSIEGGRAFF.

This rearrangement joins TRBV28 to TRBJ2-3; TRBD1 matches 7 bases. Trimming took 7 bases from V and 1 from J; bases not matched to a gene: 2. The germline CDR1 and CDR2 sequences are MDHEN and SYDVKM. The CDR3 loop spans 13 amino acids. The CDR3, as DNA: TGTGCCAGCATCCAGGGGGGCACAGATACGCAGTATTTT. It is translated as CASIQGGTDTQYF. Full variable domain (missing parts from reference TRBV28 and TRBJ2-3): DVKVTQSSRYLVKRTGEKVFLECVQDMDHENMFWYRQDPGLGLRLIYFSYDVKMKEKGDIPEGYSVSREKKERFSLILESASTNQTSMYLCASIQGGTDTQYFGPGTRLTVL.

The gene calls are TRBV9 and TRBJ1-6; the match to TRBD1 covers 9 bases. From germline, CDR1 is SGDLS and CDR2 YYNGEE. CDR3 length equals 18 residues. After removal of 0 bases from V and 6 bases from J, the junction contained 10 bases not matched to a gene. The CDR3: CASSVGKGGQGRNSPLHF. In nucleotides, the CDR3 is TGTGCCAGCAGCGTAGGGAAGGGGGGACAGGGTCGTAATTCACCCCTCCACTTT.

This sequence joins TRBV2 and TRBJ2-3, with D perhaps TRBD2 (6 bases). There are 15 residues in the CDR3. CDR1 and CDR2 from the germline V gene are SNHLY and FYNNEI. V shed 7 bases and J shed 5 bases, with 19 bases lying between them. The CDR3 loop reads CASTLHRLVGDTQYF. The CDR3 region has the DNA TGTGCCAGCACCCTACACCGACTAGTCGGAGATACGCAGTATTTT.